The 2 T cell receptor beta chains below come from one sample, sequenced in a study of blood T cell repertoires in COVID-19. Produced via immunoSEQ multiplex PCR; TCRdb's table is partial and in-frame only. The sample has 190,000 or so clones, 89% seen once. The sequenced sample was PBMCs or T cells enriched from blood (not recorded which). The receptors shown here come from a woman between 18 and 29 years old who had recovered from COVID-19.

The gene calls are TRBV28 and TRBJ1-1, with 7 bases fitting TRBD1. This CDR3 comprises 17 residues. Per germline, CDR1 MDHEN and CDR2 SYDVKM. V dropped 5 bases and J dropped 8; count of bases not matched to a gene: 20. The CDR3 coding sequence is TGTGCCAGCAGTGACAGGGTAAGGAGGTTACCACCACCCGAAGCTTTCTTT. It encodes CASSDRVRRLPPPEAFF.

Only a few counts were recorded for this clone. The V and J genes are TRBV10-2 and TRBJ1-4, with 8 bases fitting TRBD1. From germline, CDR1 is WSHSY and CDR2 SAAADI. The J segment lost 2 bases and the V segment lost 4 bases, leaving 3 bases of the junction unmatched. This CDR3 comprises 15 residues. CDR3 sequence: CASSATGVTNEKLFF. The DNA of the CDR3 is TGCGCCAGCAGTGCGACAGGGGTGACTAATGAAAAACTGTTTTTT.